The text below deals with one T cell receptor (beta chain). No antigen is known for it. CDR1 is SNHLY, CDR2 FYNNEI, per germline. V lost 0 bases and J lost 10, with 12 bases in between. The CDR3 length is 13 residues. The data derive from a study of beta chain features in type 1 diabetes. Study-level information: Healthy donors and patients showed comparable age, gender and cell yields.

cDNA synthesis used the whole RNA isolate, giving expressed TCRB sequences. Produced via immunoSEQ multiplex PCR; TCRdb's table is partial and in-frame only. The sample has under 300,000 clones, around 24% seen once. Study-wide results and limits: Shorter TCRB CDR3s, moderately but significantly so, marked every one of the four CD4+ subsets in Type 1 diabetes patients. cDNA-based reads could over-represent cells with high TCR expression.

This rearrangement joins TRBV2 to TRBJ1-2, with D perhaps TRBD1 (6 bases). The origin of this receptor is a woman in her 30s with type 1 diabetes. The specimen was naive CD4+ T cells from blood. The CDR3 loop reads CASSEARTAIYTF. In DNA, the CDR3 is TGTGCCAGCAGTGAAGCGCGGACAGCCATCTACACCTTC.